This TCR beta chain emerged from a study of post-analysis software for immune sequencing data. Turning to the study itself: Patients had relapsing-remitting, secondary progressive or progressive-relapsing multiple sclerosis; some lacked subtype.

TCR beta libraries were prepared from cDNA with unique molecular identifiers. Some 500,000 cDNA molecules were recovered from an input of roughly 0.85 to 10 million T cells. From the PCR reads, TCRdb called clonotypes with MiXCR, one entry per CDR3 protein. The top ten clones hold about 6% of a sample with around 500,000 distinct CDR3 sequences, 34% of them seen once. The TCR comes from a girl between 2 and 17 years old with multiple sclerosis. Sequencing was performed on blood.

The CDR3 region has the DNA TGTGCCAGCAGTTTAAGGACAGTGATAAACACTGAAGCTTTCTTT. Encoded protein: CASSLRTVINTEAFF. This rearrangement joins TRBV12-3 or TRBV12-4 to TRBJ1-1, with a tentative D call TRBD1 (6 bases). The CDR3 sequence is 15 residues long. V was shortened by 2 bases and J by 2 bases, with 12 bases between the two germline ends.